This T cell receptor (beta chain) was retrieved from a study of post-analysis software for immune sequencing data. The germline V gene has CDR1 KGHSH and CDR2 LQKENI. Trimming left V 1 base short and J 3 bases short, with 6 bases between. This CDR3 is built from 13 residues. With regard to this clonotype: Its cognate antigen is unknown.

General observations from the study: Diversity measured as normalized Chao1 was significantly lower in multiple sclerosis patients than in controls. Elevated frequency relative to controls characterized several TRBV segments in patients, TRBV5-6, TRBV5-1 and TRBV20-1 among them.

TCR beta cDNA libraries had unique molecular identifiers. TCRdb passed the PCR reads through MiXCR, listing each CDR3 protein once. Among just over 250,000 distinct CDR3 sequences, 36% were seen once, and the ten largest hold 4% to 6%. Material: blood. This sequence originates from a girl aged 5 to 17 with multiple sclerosis. This chain uses TRBV18 with TRBJ1-1; a possible D gene is TRBD1 (6 bases). In nucleotides, the CDR3 is TGTGCCAGCTCACCACAGGGGGACACTGAAGCTTTCTTT. This gives the protein CASSPQGDTEAFF.